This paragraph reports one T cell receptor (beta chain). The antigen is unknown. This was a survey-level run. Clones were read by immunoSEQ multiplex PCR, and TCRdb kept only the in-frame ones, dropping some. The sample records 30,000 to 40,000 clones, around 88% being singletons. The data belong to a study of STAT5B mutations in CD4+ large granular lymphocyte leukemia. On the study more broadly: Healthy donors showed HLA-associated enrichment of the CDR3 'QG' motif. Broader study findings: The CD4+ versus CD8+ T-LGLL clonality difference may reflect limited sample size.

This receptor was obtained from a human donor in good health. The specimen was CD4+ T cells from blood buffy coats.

The DNA for the CDR3 is TGTGCCAGCAGCTCGAGCGGGTTGTACAGTGCCCGTTACGAGCAGTACTTC. Encoded protein: CASSSSGLYSARYEQYF. The genes are TRBV7-6 and TRBJ2-7, with D possibly TRBD2 on 6 matching bases. Trimming pared 4 bases from V and 4 bases from J, leaving 23 bases between. CDR1 SGHVS and CDR2 FNYEAQ come from the germline V gene. The CDR3 is 17 residues long.